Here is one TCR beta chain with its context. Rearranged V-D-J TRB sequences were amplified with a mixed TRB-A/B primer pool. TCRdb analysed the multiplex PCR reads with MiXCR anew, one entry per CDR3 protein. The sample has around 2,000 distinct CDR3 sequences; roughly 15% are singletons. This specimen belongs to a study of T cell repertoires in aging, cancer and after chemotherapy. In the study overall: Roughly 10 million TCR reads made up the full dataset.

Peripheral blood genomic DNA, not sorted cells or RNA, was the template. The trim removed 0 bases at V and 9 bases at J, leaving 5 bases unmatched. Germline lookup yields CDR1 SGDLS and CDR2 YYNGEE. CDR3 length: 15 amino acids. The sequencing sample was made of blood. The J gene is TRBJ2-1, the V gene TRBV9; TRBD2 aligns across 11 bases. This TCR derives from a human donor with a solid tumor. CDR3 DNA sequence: TGTGCCAGCAGCGTAGTAGCGGGAGGGCCAGGTGAGCAGTTCTTC. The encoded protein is CASSVVAGGPGEQFF.